This passage covers 20 T cell receptor beta chains from one sample sequenced in a study of blood T cell repertoires in COVID-19. This table comes from immunoSEQ multiplex PCR, and its TCRdb copy is limited to in-frame clones, with some not included. This sample has about 97,000 clones, with 87% found just once. Material: peripheral blood. All receptors derive from a man between 45 and 60 years old with active COVID-19.

The CDR3, as DNA: TGCGCCAGCAGCTCGGGACTTAACACAGATACGCAGTATTTT. The encoded protein is CASSSGLNTDTQYF. This rearrangement joins TRBV5-1 to TRBJ2-3, with D tentatively TRBD2 (6 bases). V gave up 3 bases and J gave up 2 bases, with 10 bases separating them. The CDR3 spans 14 residues. Germline V gene sequence: CDR1 SGHRS, CDR2 YFSETQ.

The V call is TRBV4-1, the J call TRBJ2-3; 8 bases agree with TRBD2. Germline lookup yields CDR1 MGHRA and CDR2 YSYEKL. Trimming took 4 bases from V and 6 from J; bases not matched to a gene: 12. CDR3 length: 16 residues. The CDR3 nucleotides read TGCGCCAGCAGCCCCAAAGGCCGCGGGGGGAGGGATACGCAGTATTTT. Protein: CASSPKGRGGRDTQYF.

The CDR3 here is CASSPSPTGEKLFF. In DNA form, the CDR3 reads TGTGCCAGCAGCCCATCACCGACGGGTGAAAAACTGTTTTTT. The rearrangement uses TRBV5-6 and TRBJ1-4; D uncertain. Trimming removed 4 bases at V and 7 bases at J, with 14 bases between. The CDR3 runs to 14 residues. Looked up from germline, CDR1 is SGHDT and CDR2 is YYEEEE.

The rearrangement uses TRBV7-8 and TRBJ1-1; 8 nucleotides match TRBD1. V lost 5 bases to trimming and J lost 11 bases; unmatched junction nucleotides: 7. CDR1 and CDR2 (germline): SGHVS, FQNEAQ. The CDR3 spans 12 residues. Written as DNA, the CDR3 is TGTGCCAGCAGCCCCGGACAGGGTCGTGCTTTCTTT. Translated, it gives CASSPGQGRAFF. The whole variable domain, filled in from reference TRBV7-8 and TRBJ1-1, reads GAGVSQSPRYKVAKRGQDVALRCDPISGHVSLFWYQQALGQGPEFLTYFQNEAQLDKSGLPSDRFFAERPEGSVSTLKIQRTQQEDSAVYLCASSPGQGRAFFGQGTRLTVV.

The V call is TRBV5-1, the J call TRBJ2-1, with D hard to call. Germline-derived CDR1 and CDR2 are SGHRS and YFSETQ. V lost 0 bases, J lost 9 bases, and 10 bases lay in between. The CDR3 has 13 residues. The CDR3 loop reads CASSLDTPGEQFF. The CDR3 coding sequence is TGCGCCAGCAGCTTGGATACCCCCGGTGAGCAGTTCTTC.

V is TRBV3-1 (or the pseudogene TRBV3-2) and J is TRBJ2-7; no definite D call. The V gene's germline CDR1 is LGHDT and CDR2 YNNKEL (reference sequence). Trimming stripped 8 bases from V and 5 bases from J, with 10 bases between. The CDR3 is 11 residues long. CDR3 coding DNA: TGTGCCAGCTCCCACAGAGACGAGCAGTACTTC. Amino acid sequence: CASSHRDEQYF.

The chain couples TRBV29-1 to TRBJ1-6; 8 nucleotides align to TRBD1. Trimming removed 6 bases from V and 10 bases from J; junction bases left unmatched: 8. This CDR3 spans 13 amino acids. Germline CDR1 reads SQVTM; CDR2 reads ANQGSEA. CDR3: CSVSDRGGSPLHF. The CDR3 DNA is TGCAGCGTCTCAGACAGGGGAGGCTCACCCCTCCACTTT.

This chain joins TRBV11-3 and TRBJ1-2, with 8 bases fitting TRBD1. Per the germline V gene, CDR1 is SGHNT and CDR2 is YENEEA. With 5 bases clipped from V and 5 bases from J, the junction kept 13 bases outside the gene matches. CDR3 size: 16 residues. The CDR3 here is CASSIPRGQEPYGYTF. The CDR3 DNA is TGTGCCAGCAGCATCCCCCGGGGACAGGAGCCTTATGGCTACACCTTC.

The chain combines TRBV4-1 with TRBJ2-2; tentative D call: TRBD1 (7 bases). The CDR3 sequence is 16 residues long. V lost 3 bases, J lost 1 base, and 12 bases lay in between. Germline assignment: CDR1 MGHRA and CDR2 YSYEKL. The CDR3: CASSQEGAKNTGELFF. The CDR3 nucleotides are TGCGCCAGCAGCCAGGAGGGGGCGAAGAACACCGGGGAGCTGTTTTTT.

This sequence joins TRBV4-2 and TRBJ2-7, with a tentative D call TRBD1 (6 bases). The CDR3 runs 15 residues. The germline V and J ends were trimmed by 1 base and 4 bases, with 14 bases remaining between them. The germline V gene encodes CDR1 LGHNA and CDR2 YNFKEQ. The CDR3 protein is CASSQVRGMGYEQYF. The CDR3, as DNA: TGTGCCAGCAGCCAAGTAAGGGGGATGGGATACGAGCAGTACTTC.

This clone turned up a few times. The chain is built from TRBV7-9 and TRBJ1-5, with TRBD1 identical over 8 bases. This CDR3 has 14 amino acids. V was clipped by 5 bases and J by 2 bases; unmatched bases: 2. Germline CDR1 and CDR2: SEHNR and FQNEAQ (reference sequence). Here the CDR3 reads CASSTGGGNQPQHF. CDR3 nucleotides: TGTGCCAGCAGCACAGGGGGAGGCAATCAGCCCCAGCATTTT.

This clone was recorded once. This chain connects TRBV7-2 to TRBJ1-4; no definite D call. This CDR3 has 13 amino acids. The ends were cut back, 3 bases at V and 6 bases at J, with 8 bases in the middle. CDR1 and CDR2 (germline): SGHTA, FQGNSA. CDR3 protein: CASSFELYEKLFF. In DNA form, the CDR3 reads TGTGCCAGCAGCTTCGAGCTTTATGAAAAACTGTTTTTT.

V gene TRBV7-9 combines with J gene TRBJ1-2, with D uncertain. There are 14 residues in the CDR3. The ends were cut back, 5 bases at V and 7 bases at J, with 17 bases in the middle. From germline, CDR1 is SEHNR and CDR2 FQNEAQ (reference sequence). The CDR3 DNA follows: TGTGCCAGCAGCCTGGACTCTGCCTGGCGTGGCTACACCTTC. It translates to CASSLDSAWRGYTF.

The chain joins TRBV4-2 to TRBJ2-7, with 7 bases lining up with TRBD1. This CDR3 has 15 amino acids. Germline-derived CDR1 and CDR2 are LGHNA and YNFKEQ. J was trimmed by 3 bases and V by 0 bases; bases with no gene match: 5. This chain's CDR3 is CASSQDPTGSYEQYF. Written as DNA, the CDR3 is TGTGCCAGCAGCCAAGACCCGACAGGGAGCTACGAGCAGTACTTC.

The V gene is TRBV18, the J gene TRBJ1-3; D is ambiguous. Germline CDR1 is KGHSH and CDR2 is LQKENI. The CDR3 totals 15 residues. V was clipped by 0 bases and J by 1 base, with 7 bases between them. CDR3 in amino acids: CASSPPGESGNTIYF. CDR3 coding DNA: TGTGCCAGCTCACCACCGGGAGAGTCTGGAAACACCATATATTTT. Full variable domain (rest looked up from reference TRBV18 and TRBJ1-3): NAGVMQNPRHLVRRRGQEARLRCSPMKGHSHVYWYRQLPEEGLKFMVYLQKENIIDESGMPKERFSAEFPKEGPSILRIQQVVRGDSAAYFCASSPPGESGNTIYFGEGSWLTVV.

This chain uses TRBV27 with TRBJ1-1; perhaps TRBD1 as D (6 bases). V lost 6 bases and J 7 bases, leaving 24 bases between the germline ends. The CDR3 is 16 amino acids. Germline values: CDR1 MNHEY, CDR2 SMNVEV (reference sequence). The CDR3 DNA sequence: TGTGCCAGCAGAAATTGGGGCCGGGGGGCGCGAGGTGAAGCTTTCTTT. This sequence encodes CASRNWGRGARGEAFF.

This chain joins TRBV6-6 and TRBJ1-1, with D perhaps TRBD1 (5 bases). The V gene's germline CDR1 is MNHNY and CDR2 SVGAGI (reference sequence). CDR3 length: 13 residues. Trimming shortened V by 6 bases and J by 2 bases, and 10 bases separated the two germline ends. The CDR3 sequence is CASRPTVNTEAFF. CDR3 coding DNA: TGTGCCAGCAGGCCGACAGTCAACACTGAAGCTTTCTTT.

This clone was observed once. The rearrangement links TRBV5-8 to TRBJ1-4, with 10 bases aligning to TRBD1. The CDR3 length is 14 residues. J was trimmed by 10 bases and V by 2 bases; bases with no gene match: 5. CDR1 and CDR2 (germline): SGHTS, YDEGEE. In DNA form, the CDR3 reads TGTGCCAGCAGCTTACGGGACAGGGGTGGAAAACTGTTTTTT. Amino acids: CASSLRDRGGKLFF.

The rearrangement joins TRBV5-1 to TRBJ1-1; D possibly corresponds to TRBD1 (6 bases). CDR3 length equals 12 residues. Trimming cost V 7 bases and J 7 bases, with 14 bases left between them. Germline V gene lookup returns CDR1 SGHRS and CDR2 YFSETQ. This CDR3 is CASGDQGSEAFF. DNA of the CDR3: TGCGCCAGCGGAGACCAGGGGAGTGAAGCTTTCTTT. The entire variable domain, with the rest obtained from reference TRBV5-1 and TRBJ1-1, is as follows: KAGVTQTPRYLIKTRGQQVTLSCSPISGHRSVSWYQQTPGQGLQFLFEYFSETQRNKGNFPGRFSGRQFSNSRSEMNVSTLELGDSALYLCASGDQGSEAFFGQGTRLTVV.

The rearrangement links TRBV20-1 to TRBJ1-1; no reliable D call. The V gene lost 4 bases and the J gene lost 7 bases, with 10 bases spanning the gap. CDR3 length: 11 residues. Germline V lookup: CDR1 DFQATT, CDR2 SNEGSKA (reference sequence). CDR3 bases: TGCAGTGCTAATTCCCAGTTTGAAGCTTTCTTT. It encodes CSANSQFEAFF.